Each of the 17 T cell receptor beta chains below was sequenced from the same sample in a study of CD8+ T cells in alopecia areata. TCR sequencing used cDNA made by reverse transcription of extracted RNA. Repertoires were generated with immunoSEQ multiplex PCR, while TCRdb's copy carries only in-frame clones and drops some. The repertoire holds 200,000 to 250,000 clones, with about 60% as singletons. This sample comprised CD4+ T cells sorted from blood, obtained at week 0. The source is a human donor with alopecia areata.

The gene calls are TRBV30 and TRBJ1-5, with TRBD1 matching 8 bases. The junction had 4 bases not matched to a gene; V was cut back by 2 bases and J by 1 base. The germline V gene encodes CDR1 GTSNPN and CDR2 SVGIG (reference sequence). The CDR3 is 15 residues long. The CDR3, as DNA: TGTGCCTGGAGTCAGGGACAGGTGAGCAATCAGCCCCAGCATTTT. Encoded protein: CAWSQGQVSNQPQHF.

A word on this clone: An end of the junction does not agree with germline; a read error may underlie this. The chain recombines TRBV7-2 with TRBJ2-1; possibly TRBD2 for D (6 bases). Germline V CDR1 and CDR2: SGHTA, FQGNSA. The CDR3 extends over 13 amino acids. CDR3 protein: CASSASLGGFEIF. The CDR3 nucleotides are TGTGCCAGCAGCGCCAGTCTCGGGGGTTTTGAGATCTTC.

J is TRBJ1-1 and V is TRBV29-1; 9 bases are shared with TRBD1. The CDR3 contains 14 residues. Germline values: CDR1 SQVTM, CDR2 ANQGSEA. V shed 3 bases, J shed 1 base, and the junction held 3 bases outside the gene matches. The chain's CDR3 is CSVDWGQGNTEAFF. CDR3 bases: TGCAGCGTTGATTGGGGACAGGGGAACACTGAAGCTTTCTTT.

The chain uses TRBV30 and TRBJ2-1; 7 bases map to TRBD2. In germline, CDR1 is GTSNPN, CDR2 SVGIG (reference sequence). The CDR3 has 15 residues. With 7 bases clipped from V and 9 bases from J, the junction kept 18 bases outside the gene matches. DNA for the CDR3: TGTGCCTCACGACGTCAGCGGGGTTCGGGTCGTGAGCAGTTCTTC. Its protein product is CASRRQRGSGREQFF.

CDR3 protein: CASSTRTGYEQYF. As DNA, the CDR3 is TGTGCCAGCAGCACCAGGACAGGGTACGAGCAGTACTTC. V and J are TRBV7-8 and TRBJ2-7; 8 positions agree with TRBD1. Germline V gene data show CDR1 as SGHVS and CDR2 as FQNEAQ. The CDR3 extends over 13 amino acids. The junction had 4 bases not matched to a gene; V was cut back by 5 bases and J by 4 bases. Combining the CDR3 with reference TRBV7-8 and TRBJ2-7 gives the whole variable domain GAGVSQSPRYKVAKRGQDVALRCDPISGHVSLFWYQQALGQGPEFLTYFQNEAQLDKSGLPSDRFFAERPEGSVSTLKIQRTQQEDSAVYLCASSTRTGYEQYFGPGTRLTVT.

The chain combines TRBV30 with TRBJ2-6, with unresolved D. The germline V and J ends were trimmed by 1 base and 0 bases, with 7 bases remaining between them. Germline-derived CDR1 and CDR2 are GTSNPN and SVGIG (reference sequence). This CDR3 is 15 amino acids long. The CDR3 reads CAWSGGSSGANVLTF. The CDR3 coding sequence is TGTGCCTGGAGTGGCGGCAGCTCTGGGGCCAACGTCCTGACTTTC.

Remarks on this clone: Other DNA sequences from this sample encode an identical CDR3 as well. The V and J genes are TRBV9 and TRBJ2-5; 10 nucleotides agree with TRBD2. The V gene end was trimmed by 0 bases and the J gene end by 5 bases; junction bases not matched to a gene: 7. The germline V gene encodes CDR1 SGDLS and CDR2 YYNGEE. This CDR3 has 16 amino acids. This chain's CDR3 is CASSVGLAGAGETQYF. CDR3 in DNA: TGTGCCAGCAGCGTAGGTCTAGCGGGGGCCGGCGAGACCCAGTACTTC.

V is TRBV7-9 and J is TRBJ2-1, with TRBD1 as a possible D gene (6 bases). V dropped 2 bases and J dropped 1 base, with 9 bases sitting between them. This CDR3 comprises 15 residues. The V gene's germline CDR1 is SEHNR and CDR2 FQNEAQ (reference sequence). Here the CDR3 reads CASSLLQGSYNEQFF. As DNA, the CDR3 is TGTGCCAGCAGCTTACTCCAGGGGTCCTACAATGAGCAGTTCTTC.

As for this clone: The same CDR3 arises from other DNA sequences in this sample as well. This chain uses TRBV30 with TRBJ1-5, with D uncertain. V lost 1 base and J 1 base, leaving 2 bases between the germline ends. The V gene's germline CDR1 is GTSNPN and CDR2 SVGIG (reference sequence). The CDR3 is 12 amino acids. The CDR3 sequence: CAWSGSNQPQHF. The CDR3 bases are TGTGCCTGGAGTGGGAGCAATCAGCCCCAGCATTTT.

This clone was seen only a few times. J is TRBJ1-1 and V is TRBV7-9, with 7 bases aligning to TRBD1. V was pared by 5 bases and J by 5 bases, with 8 bases of the junction left unmatched. There are 14 residues in the CDR3. The germline V gene has CDR1 SEHNR and CDR2 FQNEAQ (reference sequence). Here the CDR3 reads CASSREQGRTEAFF. The DNA for the CDR3 is TGTGCCAGCAGCCGGGAACAGGGGAGAACTGAAGCTTTCTTT.

This clone came up a few times. V and J are TRBV7-8 and TRBJ2-7; 9 bases fit TRBD2. V lost 5 bases and J lost 4; bases outside the gene matches: 12. Germline CDR1 reads SGHVS; CDR2 reads FQNEAQ. The CDR3 sequence is 16 residues long. The CDR3 reads CASSLPGGSGSYEQYF. The CDR3 region has the DNA TGTGCCAGCAGCCTCCCAGGGGGTAGCGGGAGTTACGAGCAGTACTTC.

V is TRBV27 and J is TRBJ1-1, with 9 bases aligning to TRBD1. CDR1 MNHEY and CDR2 SMNVEV come from the germline V gene (reference sequence). The CDR3 sequence is 15 residues long. J gave up 4 bases and V 4 bases, and 7 bases lay outside the gene matches. CDR3 region: CASSSQQGATTEAFF. CDR3 bases: TGTGCCAGCAGTTCACAACAGGGGGCGACCACTGAAGCTTTCTTT.

V is TRBV2 and J is TRBJ2-4; D is possibly TRBD1 (6 bases). Germline V lookup: CDR1 SNHLY, CDR2 FYNNEI. The CDR3 has 16 residues. V was pared by 3 bases and J by 9 bases, with 21 bases between. DNA for the CDR3: TGTGCCAGCAGTGATAGCCGGCAGGGGTCGAGTGGCATTCAGTACTTC. Translated: CASSDSRQGSSGIQYF.

The rearrangement links TRBV14 to TRBJ2-1; maybe TRBD2 (5 bases). V was pared by 0 bases and J by 1 base, with 7 bases between. Germline V gene data show CDR1 as SGHDN and CDR2 as FVKESK. There are 15 residues in the CDR3. CDR3 nucleotides: TGTGCCAGCAGCCAAGATCGGGGATCCTACAATGAGCAGTTCTTC. Its protein product is CASSQDRGSYNEQFF.

For the CDR3, the DNA is TGTGCCAGCACAGGGGCTAACTATGGCTACACCTTC. This sequence encodes CASTGANYGYTF. This chain links TRBV6-4 with TRBJ1-2, with D possibly being TRBD1 (6 bases). This CDR3 comprises 12 residues. CDR1 is MRHNA, CDR2 SNTAGT, per germline. Trimming stripped 7 bases from V and 0 bases from J, with 6 bases between.

The genes are TRBV5-1 and TRBJ2-7; 8 bases fit TRBD1. The CDR3 has 15 residues. Germline V CDR1 and CDR2: SGHRS, YFSETQ. With V trimmed by 0 bases and J by 5 bases, 7 bases remained unmatched. CDR3 residues: CASSLVGQGQNEQYF. The CDR3 nucleotides are TGCGCCAGCAGCTTGGTTGGACAGGGTCAAAACGAGCAGTACTTC.

This clone was seen only a few times. The chain is built from TRBV30 and TRBJ2-3; possibly TRBD2 for D (5 bases). This CDR3 has 16 amino acids. Trimming pared 4 bases from V and 1 base from J, leaving 18 bases between. CDR1 and CDR2 (germline): GTSNPN, SVGIG (reference sequence). The CDR3 DNA reads as TGTGCCTGGATCCCGAGCGGCCCACCAGGCACAGATACGCAGTATTTT. Its translation is CAWIPSGPPGTDTQYF.